This T cell receptor (beta chain) was captured by sequencing in a study of identical twins. TCRdb re-derived calls from the 5' RACE reads in MiXCR, one entry per CDR3 protein. The sample gives about 700,000 distinct CDR3 sequences, roughly 6.2% of which show up once; approximately 1.6% is in the top ten. This clonotype was picked up many times. Its specificity is unknown. Germline V CDR1 and CDR2: MNHEY, SVGAGI. Trimming took off 7 bases at V and 5 bases at J, with 9 bases between the two ends. The CDR3 is made up of 11 amino acids. General observations from the study: The analysis was cross-sectional rather than longitudinal within donors. Modelling underestimated the level of out-of-frame TCR alpha sharing observed in monozygotic twins.

The TCR comes from a man between 18 and 35 years old in good health. The V gene is TRBV6-5, the J gene TRBJ2-7; possible D gene TRBD2, 7 bases. Sequencing was carried out using naive T cells sorted from blood. This CDR3 reads CASNGGHEQYF. The CDR3, as DNA: TGTGCCAGCAACGGGGGGCACGAGCAGTACTTC.